The rows below give T cell receptor beta chains drawn from one sample of a study of blood T cell repertoires in COVID-19. The table came from immunoSEQ multiplex PCR; TCRdb's copy has only in-frame clones and leaves some out. Of just over 650,000 clones detected, about 87% appear once; the ten largest clones hold about 0.26%. Sequenced: peripheral blood. These receptors originate from a young woman with acute or convalescent COVID-19. The CDR3 runs from the conserved cysteine through the conserved F or W.

TRBV4-1,16,TRBJ1-2,CASSPGPGQGNYGYTF
TRBV5-4,15,TRBJ1-6,CASSFGDSYNSPLHF
TRBV7-3,17,TRBJ2-2,CASSPGGGWPNTGELFF
TRBV21-1,11,TRBJ2-3,CASSRRRGQYF
TRBV7-2,12,TRBJ1-1,CASSPAWTEAFF
TRBV10-2,14,TRBJ1-3,CASSEGGLENTIYF
TRBV5-1,15,TRBJ2-2,CASGTQGANTGELFF
TRBV9,14,TRBJ1-2,CASSPGQGDYGYTF
TRBV4-2,15,TRBJ1-2,CASSLGQSRVNGYTF
TRBV19,11,TRBJ2-4,CASSRSGEEYF